The sequence of this T cell receptor beta chain was determined in a study of long-term antiretroviral therapy in people with HIV. Whole-study findings and limits: Those clones which expanded before ART made up the dominant part of the repertoire at all time points. HIV repertoires had narrower CDR3 length ranges than controls. The study found that diversity rose after ART but stayed below transplant donor controls.

Version v3.0 of the immunoSEQ assay ran at survey level. The method was immunoSEQ multiplex PCR; TCRdb's version includes in-frame clones alone and lacks a portion of them. This table holds 48,000 or so clones, about 86% found once. The CDR3 extends over 11 amino acids. Trimming removed 7 bases from V and 10 bases from J, with 13 bases in between. Germline loops: CDR1 SGHTA, CDR2 FQGTGA. The samples, holding about 1-11 million cryopreserved PBMC, were thawed before DNA extraction was carried out. The table lists this clone with a few counts. Its antigen is undetermined. This TCR came from a woman younger than 35 with HIV. The chain joins TRBV7-3 to TRBJ1-1; TRBD1 is a possible D gene (5 bases). The specimen was unsorted PBMCs, collected 0.8 years after starting antiretroviral therapy. As DNA, the CDR3 is TGTGCCAGCACCTCGGGGGATCGAGCTTTCTTT. Protein: CASTSGDRAFF.